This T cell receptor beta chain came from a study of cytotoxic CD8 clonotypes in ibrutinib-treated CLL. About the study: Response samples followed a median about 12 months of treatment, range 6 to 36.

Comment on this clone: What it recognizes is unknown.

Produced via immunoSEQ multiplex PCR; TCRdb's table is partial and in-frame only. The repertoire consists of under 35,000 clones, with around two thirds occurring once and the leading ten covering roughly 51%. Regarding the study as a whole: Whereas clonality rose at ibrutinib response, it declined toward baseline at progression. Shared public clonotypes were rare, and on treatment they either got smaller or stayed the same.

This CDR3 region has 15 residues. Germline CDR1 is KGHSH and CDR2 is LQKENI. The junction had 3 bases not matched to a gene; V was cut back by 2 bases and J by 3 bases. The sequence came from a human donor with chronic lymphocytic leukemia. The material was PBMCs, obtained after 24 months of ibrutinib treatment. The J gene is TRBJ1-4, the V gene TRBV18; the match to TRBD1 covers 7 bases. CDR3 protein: CASSPMGTANEKLFF. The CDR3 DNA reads TGTGCCAGCTCACCAATGGGGACAGCTAATGAAAAACTGTTTTTT.